This TCR beta chain was obtained from a study of cytomegalovirus exposure and HLA in healthy donors. The PCR had 60 Vbeta and 13 Jbeta primers. The data were produced by immunoSEQ multiplex PCR, yet TCRdb's version contains in-frame clones alone and is incomplete. Reported are about 200,000 clones; the ten largest clones contain roughly 1.2%. The germline V gene has CDR1 MDHEN and CDR2 SYDVKM. After removal of 6 bases from V and 4 bases from J, the junction contained 18 bases not matched to a gene. The CDR3 is made up of 18 amino acids. V usage is TRBV28 and J usage is TRBJ1-2; 9 nucleotides agree with TRBD1. This receptor was identified in a girl aged 2-10 years in good health and CMV-seropositive. The sample consisted of PBMCs. The CDR3 region is CASSSSLRTGAYSYGYTF. In DNA form, the CDR3 reads TGTGCCAGCAGCTCATCTCTGCGGACAGGGGCTTATAGCTATGGCTACACCTTC.